This entry describes one T cell receptor beta chain. This sample was included in a study of shared clonotypes between healthy human individuals. About the research overall: Per-donor plates numbered three CD4 naive, three CD4 memory, two CD8 naive and one CD8 memory.

Naive CD8 cells were CD45RO-negative, positively selected for CCR7, excluding terminally differentiated effector memory CD45RA+ cells. Those who donated were healthy HIV-negative adults, with no recent acute infections or vaccinations reported. Adults of Caucasian background living in Nashville, Tennessee made up all donors. TCRdb's copy holds only in-frame clones and misses some; the assay was immunoSEQ multiplex PCR. The sample lists around 2,000,000 clones, approximately 94% occurring once. CDR3 length equals 14 residues. Germline CDR1 and CDR2: SGHRS and YFSETQ. V was trimmed by 5 bases and J by 0 bases, leaving 11 bases between them.

Specimen: naive CD8+ T cells from PBMCs. This sequence originates from a man between 18 and 29 years old in good health. Some clones in this sample may be carry-over from other donors' samples. The chain joins TRBV5-1 to TRBJ2-5, with D hard to call. The CDR3 region has the DNA TGCGCCAGCAGGCGCTGGCAAAACCAAGAGACCCAGTACTTC. Translated, it gives CASRRWQNQETQYF. Variable domain in full (rest from reference TRBV5-1 and TRBJ2-5): KAGVTQTPRYLIKTRGQQVTLSCSPISGHRSVSWYQQTPGQGLQFLFEYFSETQRNKGNFPGRFSGRQFSNSRSEMNVSTLELGDSALYLCASRRWQNQETQYFGPGTRLLVL.